This T cell receptor beta chain was captured by sequencing in a study of T cells in Graves' hyperthyroidism and ophthalmopathy. This CDR3 has 16 amino acids. J was trimmed by 4 bases and V by 2 bases; bases with no gene match: 7. Germline CDR1 reads LGHNA; CDR2 reads YNFKEQ. An approximately 9.4 ml volume of fresh peripheral blood provided the PBMCs. The TCR beta CDR3 regions underwent amplification using RNA transcripts as the source. HTBI primers drove first-round RT-PCR of the TCR CDR3. TCRdb redid the calling of the multiplex PCR reads with MiXCR, one entry per CDR3 protein. The sample lists roughly 250,000 distinct CDR3 sequences; more than 12% were seen once. This clonotype has at least ten counts.

The sequence was collected from a woman between 40 and 50 years old with Graves' hyperthyroidism that later progressed to Graves' ophthalmopathy. The V gene is TRBV4-2, the J gene TRBJ2-1; 8 nucleotides align to TRBD2. Sequencing was performed on blood. The CDR3 sequence is CASSQLGGRTYNEQFF. The CDR3 coding sequence is TGTGCCAGCAGCCAACTAGGCGGGAGGACTTACAATGAGCAGTTCTTC.